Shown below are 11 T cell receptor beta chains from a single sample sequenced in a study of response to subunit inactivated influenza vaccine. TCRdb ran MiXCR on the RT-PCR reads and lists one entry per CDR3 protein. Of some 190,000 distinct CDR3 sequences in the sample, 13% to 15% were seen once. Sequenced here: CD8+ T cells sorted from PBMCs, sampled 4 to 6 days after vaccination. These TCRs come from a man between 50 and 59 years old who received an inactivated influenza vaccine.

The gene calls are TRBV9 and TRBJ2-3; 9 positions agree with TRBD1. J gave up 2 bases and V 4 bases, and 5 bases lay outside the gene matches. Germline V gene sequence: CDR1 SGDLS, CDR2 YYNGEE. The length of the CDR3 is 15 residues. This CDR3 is CASSPRDRVTDTQYF. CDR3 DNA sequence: TGTGCCAGCAGCCCCCGGGACAGGGTCACAGATACGCAGTATTTT.

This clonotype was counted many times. The CDR3: CASSQAYWETQYF. The CDR3, as DNA: TGTGCCAGCAGCCAGGCATACTGGGAGACCCAGTACTTC. The V and J genes are TRBV11-2 and TRBJ2-5, with no clear D. Germline lookup yields CDR1 SGHAT and CDR2 FQNNGV. The CDR3 covers 13 residues. Trimming pared 5 bases from V and 5 bases from J, leaving 12 bases between. The entire variable domain, with the rest obtained from reference TRBV11-2 and TRBJ2-5, is as follows: EAGVAQSPRYKIIEKRQSVAFWCNPISGHATLYWYQQILGQGPKLLIQFQNNGVVDDSQLPKDRFSAERLKGVDSTLKIQPAKLEDSAVYLCASSQAYWETQYFGPGTRLLVL.

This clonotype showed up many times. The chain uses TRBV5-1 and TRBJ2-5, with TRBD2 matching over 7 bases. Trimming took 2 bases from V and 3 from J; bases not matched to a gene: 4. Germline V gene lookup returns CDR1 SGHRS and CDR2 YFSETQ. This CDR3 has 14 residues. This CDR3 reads CASSFRGSEETQYF. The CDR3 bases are TGCGCCAGCAGCTTTCGCGGGAGCGAAGAGACCCAGTACTTC.

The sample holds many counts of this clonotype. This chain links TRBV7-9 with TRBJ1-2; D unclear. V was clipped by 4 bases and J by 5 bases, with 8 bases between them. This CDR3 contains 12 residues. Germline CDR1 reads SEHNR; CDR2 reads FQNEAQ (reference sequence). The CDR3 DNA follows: TGTGCCAGCAGCTCGGGAATTTATGGCTACACCTTC. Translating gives CASSSGIYGYTF.

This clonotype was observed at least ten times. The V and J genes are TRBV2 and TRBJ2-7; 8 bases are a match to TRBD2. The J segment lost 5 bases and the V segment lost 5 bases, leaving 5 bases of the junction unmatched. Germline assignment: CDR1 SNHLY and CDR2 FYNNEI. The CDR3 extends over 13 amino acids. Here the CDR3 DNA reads TGTGCCAGCAGTTTTAGCGGGACCAACGAGCAGTACTTC. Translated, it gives CASSFSGTNEQYF.

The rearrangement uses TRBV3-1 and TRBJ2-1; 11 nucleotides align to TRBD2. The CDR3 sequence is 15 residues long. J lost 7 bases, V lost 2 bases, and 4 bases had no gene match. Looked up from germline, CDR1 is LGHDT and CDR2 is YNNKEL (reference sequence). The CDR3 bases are TGTGCCAGCAGCCAACTAGCGGGAGGAGAAAATGAGCAGTTCTTC. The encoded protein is CASSQLAGGENEQFF.

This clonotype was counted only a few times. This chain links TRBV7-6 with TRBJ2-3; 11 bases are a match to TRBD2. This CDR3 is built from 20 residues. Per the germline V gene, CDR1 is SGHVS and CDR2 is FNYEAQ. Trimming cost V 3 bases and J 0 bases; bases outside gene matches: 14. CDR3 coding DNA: TGTGCCAGCAGCTTCAGGGCTAGCGGGGGGCCCATACCTAGCACAGATACGCAGTATTTT. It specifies CASSFRASGGPIPSTDTQYF. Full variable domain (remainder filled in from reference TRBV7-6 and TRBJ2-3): GAGVSQSPRYKVTKRGQDVALRCDPISGHVSLYWYRQALGQGPEFLTYFNYEAQQDKSGLPNDRFSAERPEGSISTLTIQRTEQRDSAMYRCASSFRASGGPIPSTDTQYFGPGTRLTVL.

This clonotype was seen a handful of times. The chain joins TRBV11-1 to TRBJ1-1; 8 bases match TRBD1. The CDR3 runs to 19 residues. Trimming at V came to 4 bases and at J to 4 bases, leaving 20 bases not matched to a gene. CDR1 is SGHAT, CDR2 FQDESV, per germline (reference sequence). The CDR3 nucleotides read TGTGCCAGCAGCTCCATTCACATACTTAATGACAGGGGCGGCACTGAAGCTTTCTTT. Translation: CASSSIHILNDRGGTEAFF.

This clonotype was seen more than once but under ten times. The CDR3 loop is CASSEARGAAYEQYF. In DNA form, the CDR3 reads TGTGCCAGCAGTGAAGCTCGGGGGGCCGCCTACGAGCAGTACTTC. This chain uses TRBV6-1 with TRBJ2-7; a weak D match, TRBD2 (7 bases). Germline loops: CDR1 MNHNS, CDR2 SASEGT. Trimming left V 0 bases short and J 2 bases short, with 11 bases between. The CDR3 length is 15 residues.

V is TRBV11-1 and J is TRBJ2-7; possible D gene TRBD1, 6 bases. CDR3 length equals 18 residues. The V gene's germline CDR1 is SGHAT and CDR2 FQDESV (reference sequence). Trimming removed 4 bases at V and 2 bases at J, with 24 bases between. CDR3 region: CASSWSSDSKSYPYEQYF. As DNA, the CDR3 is TGTGCCAGCAGCTGGAGCTCGGACAGCAAGAGTTATCCCTACGAGCAGTACTTC.

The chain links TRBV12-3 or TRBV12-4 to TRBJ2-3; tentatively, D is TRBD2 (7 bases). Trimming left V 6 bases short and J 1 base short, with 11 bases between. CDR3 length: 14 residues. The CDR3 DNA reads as TGTGCCAGCAGGGGAGGGGGGGGCACAGATACGCAGTATTTT. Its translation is CASRGGGGTDTQYF.